Here is one TCR beta chain with its context. This sample is part of a study of regulatory T cells in long-lasting Graves disease. Sample time point: newly diagnosed GD, antithyroid drugs for less than 3 months. Making the TCR library involved RNA that had been extracted from PBMCs. The TCR beta library used iRepertoire HTBI primers with Arm-PCR amplification of CDR3. TCRdb itself ran the multiplex PCR reads through MiXCR, one entry per CDR3 protein. The repertoire holds about 470,000 distinct CDR3 sequences, with 15% as singletons. Between the trimmed V and J ends, which lost 3 bases and 0 bases, there was a span of 2 bases. CDR1 is SQVTM and CDR2 is ANQGSEA in the germline V gene. The CDR3 loop spans 12 amino acids. These data were also filed under a second study, of T cells in Graves' hyperthyroidism and ophthalmopathy.

V and J are TRBV29-1 and TRBJ2-2; the D is unclear. Sample: peripheral blood mononuclear cells (PBMCs), taken at new diagnosis, from a patient treated with antithyroid drugs. The sequence was collected from a woman aged 30 to 39 with Graves disease. The CDR3 DNA reads TGCAGCGTTGATACGAACACCGGGGAGCTGTTTTTT. Translating it yields CSVDTNTGELFF.